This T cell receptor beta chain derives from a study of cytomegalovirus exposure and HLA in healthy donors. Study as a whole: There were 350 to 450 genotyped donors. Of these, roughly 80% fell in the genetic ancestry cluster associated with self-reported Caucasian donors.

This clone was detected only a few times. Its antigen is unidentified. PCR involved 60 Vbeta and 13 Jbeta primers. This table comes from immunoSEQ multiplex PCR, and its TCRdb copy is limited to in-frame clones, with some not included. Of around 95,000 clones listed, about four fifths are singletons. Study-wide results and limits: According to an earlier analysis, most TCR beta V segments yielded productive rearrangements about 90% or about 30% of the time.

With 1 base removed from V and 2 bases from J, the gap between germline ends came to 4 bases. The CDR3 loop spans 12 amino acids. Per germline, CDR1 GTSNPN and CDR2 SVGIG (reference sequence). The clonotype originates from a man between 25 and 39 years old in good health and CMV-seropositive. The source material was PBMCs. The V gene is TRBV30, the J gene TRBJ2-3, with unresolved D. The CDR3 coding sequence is TGTGCCTGGAGTGCTTCCACAGATACGCAGTATTTT. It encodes CAWSASTDTQYF. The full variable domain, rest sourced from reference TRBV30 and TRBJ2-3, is SQTIHQWPATLVQPVGSPLSLECTVEGTSNPNLYWYRQAAGRGLQLLFYSVGIGQISSEVPQNLSASRPQDRQFILSSKKLLLSDSGFYLCAWSASTDTQYFGPGTRLTVL.